This T cell receptor (beta chain) stems from a study of cytomegalovirus exposure and HLA in healthy donors (dated 2017 in TCRdb). As for the study more broadly: An earlier analysis of roughly 610 of the donors reported around 280 Gb of sequence data and some 110 million unique TCR beta sequences obtained from about 180 million T cells. An early release covering 550 to 700 HLA-typed donors comprised about 320 gigabases of sequencing data and approximately 80 million unique TCR sequences. Among the approximately 420 genotyped donors, under 90% belonged to the genetic ancestry cluster associated with self-reported Caucasian donors. The study was designed to test whether signatures of past pathogen exposure could be identified by cataloging public T cell receptors. Using immunosequencing, the study profiled T cell repertoires from fewer than 850 subjects and related those repertoires to cytomegalovirus serostatus. In addition to the first cohort of roughly 700 subjects, a separate validation cohort of 120 different subjects was used. To predict cytomegalovirus infection status, the study combined high-throughput TCR immunosequencing, statistical association of individual TCRs with disease status, and machine learning. To study patterns of TCR occurrence, a later analysis re-analyzed previously published TCR beta repertoires from more than 550 donors and added high-resolution HLA genotyping. The later analysis used no new phenotypic data to find candidate immune exposures, relying instead on TCR beta sequences and their occurrence across donors. In an earlier analysis of roughly 600 of the donors, high-throughput TCR beta sequencing was used to judge whether each TCR beta V gene segment behaved as functional or pseudogenic. Donor age, sex, ethnicity and CMV serostatus were compiled alongside the repertoire data. In a later genetic analysis, genome-wide SNP genotypes for 398 of the 666 donors were used, and that subset was treated as a discovery cohort. Every repertoire in the discovery cohort had been generated on one and the same sequencing platform. HLA typing covered class I and class II loci at four-digit resolution. The number of donors typed differed by locus, with 629-630 for A, B, C, DRB1 and DQB1, about 500 for DQA1, nearly 610 for DPA1, and 472 for DPB1. Because of strong linkage in the cohort, a few DR-DQ haplotypes were treated as single units for association and clustering. On average, about 240,000 unique TCR beta nucleotide sequences were sequenced per donor among 398 genotyped donors of the cohort, with roughly 18% of those sequences being non-productive.

CDR1 MDHEN and CDR2 SYDVKM were looked up in the germline V gene. The CDR3 runs 15 residues from the cysteine to the phenylalanine. Only the CDR3 portion is preserved as DNA: 45 bases, with reading frame beginning at the first base. V lost 3 bases and J lost 9 bases, and the count of bases not matched to a germline gene is 9. Beyond this particular receptor, the publication reports: A later genetic analysis associated a missense DCLRE1C variant with V-gene and J-gene trimming of TCR beta chains, and an independent cohort replicated the association. In a later analysis, several top co-occurrence clusters were reported to appear linked to parvovirus B19, influenza, CMV and Epstein-Barr virus. In a later analysis, HLA-associated TCR beta chains were found to be more clonally expanded and to have lower generation probabilities than equally common non-associated chains. Most TCR sequences were seen in very few donors, while some public TCRs were found in many individuals. A later analysis found that TCR association rates varied across HLA loci, with DRB1 alleles showing the most associated TCRs and HLA-C alleles the fewest. A later genetic analysis reported fewer N-insertions in productive TCRs among donors in an Asian-associated ancestry cluster than the roughly 720-donor mean. Specific HLA alleles were associated with 16,951 TCR beta sequences at a false discovery rate of 0.05 in a later analysis. The authors suggested that the approach could potentially be generalized to other disease states and immunological phenotypes. In this cohort, only TCR beta chains were sequenced, and detectable features were limited by the absence of alpha or paired-chain data. When HLA alleles, especially DR and DQ, strongly co-occurred, TCR associations were difficult to assign to individual alleles. Linkage disequilibrium might explain the correlated functional status among segregating V segments, but an unknown experimental factor could not be excluded. In both the original and validation cohorts, the classifier was reported to diagnose cytomegalovirus status with high specificity and sensitivity. A group of highly shared sequence variants was considered likely to be a technical artifact of the sequencing pipeline. The earlier analysis of approximately 560 of the donors excluded 15 to 20 rarely observed V segments, including chromosome 9 orphons, because counts were too low. A further reported finding was that TCR beta sequences accurately predicted the HLA-A and HLA-B alleles for most subjects in the first cohort. The study listed 164 TCR beta chains as associated with cytomegalovirus. In vitro tests confirmed that a few of the cytomegalovirus-associated TCR beta chains recognize cytomegalovirus antigens. The only immune exposure information available for the cohort was CMV serostatus. Because some donors lacked HLA typing at each locus, the association tests relied only on the typed subset. Broadly in line with IMGT annotations, most TCR beta V segments showed up in productive rearrangements about 90% or about 30% of the time in an earlier analysis of several hundred of the donors. Presence/absence analyses assumed roughly uniform sequencing depth across donors, an assumption that may not hold. Some IMGT-functional V segments, including TRBV6-2 and TRBV6-3, could not be told apart with the 87-base-pair reads, so those segments were excluded. Most CMV-associated TCR beta chains appeared to be HLA-restricted in a later analysis, and the HLA associations seemed to be driven largely by CMV exposure.

As for this clone: Its antigen is unknown. No base qualities exist here, and no much larger clone lies one base off it.

Library creation used the immunoSEQ multiplex PCR assay. The multiplex PCR relied on a mix of 60 forward primers for TCR Vbeta segments and 13 reverse primers for TCR Jbeta segments. Amplification of the CDR3 region of rearranged TCR beta genes was performed with a multiplex PCR assay on genomic DNA. The amplified TCR beta libraries were sequenced on the Illumina HiSeq System as 87-base-pair reads. In the source study's methods: Across the 700 or so repertoires, a later analysis counted around 80 million unique TCR beta chains, some 11 million of which were shared by at least two donors. To remove PCR and sequencing errors, raw reads were error-corrected and collapsed into unique sequences using a nearest-neighbor algorithm that merged closely related sequences. V, D and J gene segments were assigned by aligning CDR3 sequences to IMGT reference sequences. For a sequence to be retained, a match of at least six nucleotides was required to both a V gene segment and a J gene segment. Rearrangements were called productive when the CDR3 lacked stop codons and stayed in frame with V and J; all others were non-productive. Following IMGT convention, CDR3 was defined as the stretch from the second conserved V-encoded cysteine up to the conserved J-encoded phenylalanine. Sequences without an unambiguous match to a single V gene segment were excluded from the earlier analysis of 450 to 750 of the donors. In an earlier analysis of almost 600 of the donors, a V segment was called functional when productive rearrangements were above 56.7%, and segregating when the standard deviation between donors exceeded 5%. A statistical classification framework was developed to diagnose cytomegalovirus status using the catalog of TCR beta chain sequences. In a later analysis, TCR nucleotide sequences were compared against IMGT/GENE-DB human TR gene sequences so that V and J genes could be assigned. Using the TCRdist pipeline, a later analysis assigned CDR3 sequences along with most-parsimonious VDJ recombination scenarios. In a later analysis, each TCR beta chain was defined by its CDR3 amino acid sequence together with its V-gene family, and reads without a unique V-gene family were excluded. A later analysis removed several hundred highly shared, low-generation-probability nucleotide sequences to deal with suspected cross-contamination and a sequencing artifact. In a later analysis, a clonal expansion index was calculated for each public chain from normalized within-repertoire ranks of inferred template counts. Generation probabilities in a later analysis came from a VDJ recombination model fitted to out-of-frame rearrangements, and those results were checked against IGoR. Hypergeometric tests were used in a later analysis to score TCR-TCR, TCR-HLA and TCR-CMV co-occurrence, with a repertoire-size bias correction applied to the TCR pairs. False discovery rates were estimated in a later analysis by permuting HLA or CMV assignments 20 times. In a later analysis, co-occurring TCRs were grouped with DBSCAN, and TCRdist sequence similarity was added when clustering was performed within HLA-allele-positive subsets. For co-occurrence clustering, repertoires with fewer than 30,000 or more than 120,000 public chains were excluded, along with a handful of repertoires with anomalous nucleotide sharing. Sourced from immuneACCESS, this table was stored by TCRdb with only in-frame sequences that have V and J called. A share of the clones is absent; for the studies checked, an unresolved V gene accounts for under half, and the remainder has no known explanation. That table is the source of V, J and clone size, and D and trimming were worked out from the DNA. Counted in this sample were about 37,000 clones; about four fifths of them appeared once. The top ten clonotypes cover about 10% of the sample.

The cohort was made up of 666 healthy bone marrow donors. At the time of sampling, all cohort members were nominally healthy, though unrecorded immune exposures were likely present. The donor tested CMV seronegative and was one of the 352 seronegative cohort members. Every donor gave a peripheral blood sample, and the peripheral blood mononuclear cells from that sample were used for TCR beta sequencing. Genomic DNA extraction from the blood cell samples was performed with the Qiagen DNeasy Blood Extraction Kit. Sequenced sample: PBMCs. The V and J segments used are TRBV28 and TRBJ2-1; 9 bases in the junction line up with TRBD2. The TCR comes from a woman in her 40s in good health and CMV-seronegative. The CDR3 amino acid sequence is: CASSFGGGANSEQFF. The DNA is TGTGCCAGCAGTTTTGGCGGGGGGGCCAACAGTGAGCAGTTCTTC.